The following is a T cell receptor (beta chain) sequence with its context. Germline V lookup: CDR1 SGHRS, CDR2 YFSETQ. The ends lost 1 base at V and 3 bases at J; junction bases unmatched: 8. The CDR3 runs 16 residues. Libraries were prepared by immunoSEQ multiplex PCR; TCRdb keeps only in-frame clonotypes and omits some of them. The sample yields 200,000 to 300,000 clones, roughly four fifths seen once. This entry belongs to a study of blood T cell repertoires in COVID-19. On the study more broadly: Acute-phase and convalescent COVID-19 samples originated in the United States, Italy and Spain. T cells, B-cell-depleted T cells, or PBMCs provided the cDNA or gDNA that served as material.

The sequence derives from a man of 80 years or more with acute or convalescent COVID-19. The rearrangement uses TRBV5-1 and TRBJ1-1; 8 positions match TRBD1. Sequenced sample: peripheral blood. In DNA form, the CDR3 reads TGCGCCAGCAGCTTGTGGGCAGGGGGCATAGACACTGAAGCTTTCTTT. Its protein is CASSLWAGGIDTEAFF.